Each of the 14 T cell receptor beta chains below was sequenced from the same sample in a study of cytomegalovirus exposure and HLA in healthy donors. In the PCR, 60 Vbeta and 13 Jbeta primers were used. Sequenced by immunoSEQ multiplex PCR; TCRdb stores in-frame clones only, minus some. The data hold about 130,000 clones, with approximately 80% observed a single time. The sequenced material came from PBMCs. The receptors originated from a middle-aged woman in good health and CMV-seropositive.

The chain uses TRBV25-1 and TRBJ1-4, with 12 positions matching TRBD1. CDR1 is MGHDK, CDR2 SYGVNS, per germline. Trimming at V came to 8 bases and at J to 8 bases, leaving 6 bases not matched to a gene. The CDR3 has 14 amino acids. CDR3 nucleotide sequence: TGTGCCAGCGGGGGACAGGGGGCCGGGGAAAAACTGTTTTTT. As protein: CASGGQGAGEKLFF.

The V gene is TRBV5-1, the J gene TRBJ2-3, with TRBD2 identical over 12 bases. Germline lookup yields CDR1 SGHRS and CDR2 YFSETQ. The CDR3 covers 17 residues. V gave up 0 bases and J gave up 1 base; unmatched junction bases: 3. CDR3 region: CASSLGPSGRGTDTQYF. In DNA, the CDR3 is TGCGCCAGCAGCTTGGGTCCTAGCGGGAGGGGCACAGATACGCAGTATTTT.

The chain is built from TRBV6-6 and TRBJ1-6; D is uncertain. V shed 5 bases and J shed 8 bases, with 7 bases lying between them. Germline V gene sequence: CDR1 MNHNY, CDR2 SVGAGI (reference sequence). This CDR3 has 12 residues. CDR3 amino acids: CASSRRDSPLHF. The CDR3, as DNA: TGTGCCAGCAGTCGACGGGATTCACCCCTCCACTTT.

The V and J genes are TRBV28 and TRBJ2-5, with 14 positions matching TRBD2. Germline V gene sequence: CDR1 MDHEN, CDR2 SYDVKM. The CDR3 contains 16 residues. With V trimmed by 5 bases and J by 5 bases, 7 bases remained unmatched. This CDR3 reads CASSRGTSGSRETQYF. As DNA, the CDR3 is TGTGCCAGCAGTAGAGGGACTAGCGGGAGCAGGGAGACCCAGTACTTC.

The chain is built from TRBV7-9 and TRBJ1-1, with D unclear. V shed 4 bases and J shed 10 bases, with 10 bases lying between them. There are 11 residues in the CDR3. The germline CDR1 and CDR2 sequences are SEHNR and FQNEAQ (reference sequence). CDR3 in amino acids: CASSSDGGAFF. DNA for the CDR3: TGTGCCAGCAGCTCAGACGGAGGAGCTTTCTTT.

This clone came up once. V usage is TRBV2 and J usage is TRBJ2-5; 12 bases are a match to TRBD2. Germline CDR1 and CDR2: SNHLY and FYNNEI. CDR3 size: 11 residues. V shed 6 bases and J 11 bases; nucleotides not matched to a gene: 1. The CDR3 DNA is TGTGCCAGCAGAACTAGCGGGAGGCAGTACTTC. Translation gives CASRTSGRQYF.

This clone occurred a few times. V usage is TRBV9 and J usage is TRBJ2-3; 10 bases align to TRBD2. Germline CDR1 SGDLS, CDR2 YYNGEE. V lost 1 base to trimming and J lost 3 bases; unmatched junction nucleotides: 5. This CDR3 is built from 16 residues. CDR3 sequence reads: CASSVQSGRGTDTQYF. The CDR3 nucleotides read TGTGCCAGCAGCGTACAAAGCGGGAGGGGTACAGATACGCAGTATTTT.

This chain uses TRBV6-1 with TRBJ2-1, with TRBD2 identical over 7 bases. Germline values: CDR1 MNHNS, CDR2 SASEGT. The CDR3 has 14 amino acids. The V and J ends lost 7 bases and 7 bases, in that order; junction bases with no gene match: 10. The CDR3 DNA is TGTGCCAGCATCGGCGGCGGGAGATTGAATGAGCAGTTCTTC. Its protein product is CASIGGGRLNEQFF.

The CDR3 bases are TGTGCCAGCAGTGAAGATTTACAGGGGTTCGGTTCCTACGAGCAGTACTTC. Translating gives CASSEDLQGFGSYEQYF. The V gene is TRBV6-1, the J gene TRBJ2-7, with 7 bases aligning to TRBD1. The CDR3 consists of 17 residues. Germline V gives CDR1 MNHNS, CDR2 SASEGT. V dropped 1 base and J dropped 1; count of bases not matched to a gene: 10.

The chain has TRBV27 and TRBJ2-7; D may be TRBD1 (6 bases). Trimming pared 11 bases from V and 0 bases from J, leaving 14 bases between. CDR1 and CDR2 from the germline V gene are MNHEY and SMNVEV (reference sequence). This CDR3 region has 13 residues. CDR3 DNA sequence: TGTGCCGTACGACAGGCGAGCTCCTACGAGCAGTACTTC. Translation gives CAVRQASSYEQYF.

The chain combines TRBV19 with TRBJ1-1; D unresolved. Germline CDR1 LNHDA, CDR2 SQIVND (reference sequence). The CDR3 loop spans 12 amino acids. Trimming left V 6 bases short and J 2 bases short, with 7 bases between. The CDR3 DNA sequence: TGTGCCAGTAGGGGCACTAACACTGAAGCTTTCTTT. Translating it yields CASRGTNTEAFF.

The chain recombines TRBV11-2 with TRBJ2-5; TRBD2 matches at 14 bases. Per the germline V gene, CDR1 is SGHAT and CDR2 is FQNNGV. The J segment lost 5 bases and the V segment lost 7 bases, leaving 9 bases of the junction unmatched. CDR3 size: 16 residues. CDR3 nucleotide sequence: TGTGCCAGCAAACGACTAGCGGGAGGGCCCGGGGAGACCCAGTACTTC. Amino acid sequence: CASKRLAGGPGETQYF.

The J gene is TRBJ2-7, the V gene TRBV28; 8 bases line up with TRBD1. The CDR3 length is 14 residues. Per the germline V gene, CDR1 is MDHEN and CDR2 is SYDVKM. Losses at the gene ends were 7 bases for V and 3 bases for J; bases not matched to a gene: 8. This CDR3 reads CASTIGTGHYEQYF. CDR3 DNA sequence: TGTGCCAGCACCATTGGGACAGGACACTACGAGCAGTACTTC.

This chain connects TRBV10-3 to TRBJ2-1; 9 nucleotides line up with TRBD2. Germline CDR1 and CDR2: ENHRY and SYGVKD. This CDR3 is 16 amino acids long. V dropped 5 bases and J dropped 1; count of bases not matched to a gene: 6. The CDR3 DNA sequence: TGTGCCATCAGTATATTAGCGGGAGCTTCCTACAATGAGCAGTTCTTC. This encodes CAISILAGASYNEQFF.